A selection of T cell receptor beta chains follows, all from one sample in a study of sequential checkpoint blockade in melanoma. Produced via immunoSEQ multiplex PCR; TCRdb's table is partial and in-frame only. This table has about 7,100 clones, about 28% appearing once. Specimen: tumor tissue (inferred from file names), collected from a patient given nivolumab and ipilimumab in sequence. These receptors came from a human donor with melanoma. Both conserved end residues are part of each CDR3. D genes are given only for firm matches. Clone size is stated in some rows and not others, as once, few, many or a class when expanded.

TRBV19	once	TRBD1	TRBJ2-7	TGTGCCAGTAGTCTGGGGACAGGGACCTACGAGCAGTACTTC	CASSLGTGTYEQYF
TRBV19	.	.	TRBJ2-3	TGTGCCAGTAAACTTTTGAACACAGATACGCAGTATTTT	CASKLLNTDTQYF
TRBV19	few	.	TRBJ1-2	TGTGCCAGTAGTATAGCTGGGGGGCTGGGTGTATCCTATGGCTACACCTTC	CASSIAGGLGVSYGYTF
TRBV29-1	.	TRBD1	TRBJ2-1	TGCAGCGCTCGAAGTTCGGGACAGATCTACAATGAGCAGTTCTTC	CSARSSGQIYNEQFF
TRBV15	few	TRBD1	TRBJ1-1	TGTGCCACCAGCAGAGATCCGAACAGGGGGTACACTGAAGCTTTCTTT	CATSRDPNRGYTEAFF
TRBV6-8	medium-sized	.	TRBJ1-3	TGTGCCAGCAGTACTCCGGGGCTGGGAAACACCATATATTTT	CASSTPGLGNTIYF
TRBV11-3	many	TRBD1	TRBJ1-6	TGTGCCAGCAGCGTAACCGGGACAGGGGGCGGAAATTCACCCCTCCACTTT	CASSVTGTGGGNSPLHF
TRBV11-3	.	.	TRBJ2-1	TGTGCCAGCAGCTTGTCGAGCTCCTACAATGAGCAGTTCTTC	CASSLSSSYNEQFF
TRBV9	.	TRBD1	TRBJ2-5	TGTGCCAGCAGCGTGGGACAGGGGGCAGGGGAGACCCAGTACTTC	CASSVGQGAGETQYF
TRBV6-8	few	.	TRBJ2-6	TGTGCCAGCAGTTTAGGAAGCGAGACCTCTGGGGCCAACGTCCTGACTTTC	CASSLGSETSGANVLTF
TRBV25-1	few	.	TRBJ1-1	TGTGCCAGCAGTGAATGGGACACTGAAGCTTTCTTT	CASSEWDTEAFF
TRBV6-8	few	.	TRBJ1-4	TGTGCCAGCAGCCGAACGGACAGCCCGGGGGAAAAACTGTTTTTT	CASSRTDSPGEKLFF
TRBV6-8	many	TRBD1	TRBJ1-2	TGTGCCAGCAGTTACGTCACAGGGGGTTCGAGCTACACCTTC	CASSYVTGGSSYTF
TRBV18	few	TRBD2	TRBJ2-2	TGTGCCAGCCTACTATCTAGCGGCTACACCGGGGAGCTGTTTTTT	CASLLSSGYTGELFF
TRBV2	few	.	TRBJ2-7	TGTGCCAGCTCTATTGGGGTCTACGAGCAGTACTTC	CASSIGVYEQYF
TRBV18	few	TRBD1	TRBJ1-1	TGTGCCAGCTCACCCAGGGGGCTGGACACTGAAGCTTTCTTT	CASSPRGLDTEAFF
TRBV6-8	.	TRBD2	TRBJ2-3	TGTGCCAGCAGTTTTAGCGGGCGAAACACAGATACGCAGTATTTT	CASSFSGRNTDTQYF
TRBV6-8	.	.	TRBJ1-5	TGTGCCAGCAGGACAGGTTTCGGGCAGCCCCAGCATTTT	CASRTGFGQPQHF
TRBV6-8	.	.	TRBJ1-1	TGTGCCAGCAGGGACGACGGCGGCTTGAACACTGAAGCTTTCTTT	CASRDDGGLNTEAFF
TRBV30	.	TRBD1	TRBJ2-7	TGTGCCTGGAGGGGCGTCAGGACAGGGCAATCCTACGAGCAGTACTTC	CAWRGVRTGQSYEQYF
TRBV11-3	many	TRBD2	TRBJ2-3	TGTGCCAGCAGCTCGGGACTAGCGGGAGTAGTAGATACGCAGTATTTT	CASSSGLAGVVDTQYF
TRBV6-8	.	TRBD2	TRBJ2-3	TGTGCCAGCAGTTACTCGATTAGGCGAGCGGGGGCCAGCACAGATACGCAGTATTTT	CASSYSIRRAGASTDTQYF
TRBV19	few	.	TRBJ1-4	TGTGCCAGTAGTTTTCGGCGCGGGACTAATGAAAAACTGTTTTTT	CASSFRRGTNEKLFF
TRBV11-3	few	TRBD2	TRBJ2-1	TGTGCCAGCAGCCCTTCGGGGGGGACCACCTACAATGAGCAGTTCTTC	CASSPSGGTTYNEQFF
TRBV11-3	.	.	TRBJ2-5	TGTGCCAGCAGCTTGGGGGCGGCCCGGGGGACCCAGTACTTC	CASSLGAARGTQYF
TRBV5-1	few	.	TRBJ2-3	TGCGCCAGCAGCTTGTACAGGTATGAAGATACGCAGTATTTT	CASSLYRYEDTQYF
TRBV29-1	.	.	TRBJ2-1	TGCAGCGTTGAACTATTCTCCGGGGTCCATGAGCAGTTCTTC	CSVELFSGVHEQFF
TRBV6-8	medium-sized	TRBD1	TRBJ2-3	TGTGCCAGCAGTCCAGGGGACAGGGACTCAGATACGCAGTATTTT	CASSPGDRDSDTQYF
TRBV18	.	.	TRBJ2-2	TGTGCCAGCTCAACCGGGACACCTAACACCGGGGAGCTGTTTTTT	CASSTGTPNTGELFF
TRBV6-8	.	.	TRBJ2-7	TGTGCCAGCGGGCAGGGCCTTTACGAGCAGTACTTC	CASGQGLYEQYF
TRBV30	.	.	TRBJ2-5	TGTGCCTGGAGTGAGGACCAGGTCTCCCAGTACTTC	CAWSEDQVSQYF
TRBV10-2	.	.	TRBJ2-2	TGCGCCACCCTGGACAGCAACATGAACACCGGGGAGCTGTTTTTT	CATLDSNMNTGELFF
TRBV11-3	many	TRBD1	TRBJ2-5	TGTGCCAGCAGCTTAGACTGGACAGGGAAGGAGACCCAGTACTTC	CASSLDWTGKETQYF
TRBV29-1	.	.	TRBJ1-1	TGCAGCGTTGAAGAGAGGGGGGTGGCCATGAACACTGAAGCTTTCTTT	CSVEERGVAMNTEAFF
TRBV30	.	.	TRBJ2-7	TGTGCCTGGAGTTTGACTCCCCGCTACGAGCAGTACTTC	CAWSLTPRYEQYF
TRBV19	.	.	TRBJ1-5	TGTGCCAGTAGTATGGGGCAGGGTTTAAATCAGCCCCAGCATTTT	CASSMGQGLNQPQHF
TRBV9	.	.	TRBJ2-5	TGTGCCAGCAGCGGAGGCCCAGGGCAAGAGACCCAGTACTTC	CASSGGPGQETQYF
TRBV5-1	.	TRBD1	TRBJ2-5	TGCGCCAGCAGCAGCCTGCCCGGGACAGGACAAGAGACCCAGTACTTC	CASSSLPGTGQETQYF
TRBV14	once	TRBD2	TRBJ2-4	TGTGCCAGCAGCCAAGGCCCAGCGGGAGGGTTGTACTTC	CASSQGPAGGLYF
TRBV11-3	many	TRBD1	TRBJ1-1	TGTGCCAGCAGCTTAACCGGGACAGGGCTAGTCACTGAAGCTTTCTTT	CASSLTGTGLVTEAFF
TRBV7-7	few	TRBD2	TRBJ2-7	TGTGCCAGCAGCCCGGGGGGAGCGGGAGTGCTTAGGTACGAGCAGTACTTC	CASSPGGAGVLRYEQYF
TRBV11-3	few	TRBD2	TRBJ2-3	TGTGCCAGCAGCTTAGGCCTAGCGGGAGACGTTGGAACAGATACGCAGTATTTT	CASSLGLAGDVGTDTQYF
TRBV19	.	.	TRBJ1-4	TGTGCCAGTAGTATCGGATTCCGGGACGGGGGTGAAAAACTGTTTTTT	CASSIGFRDGGEKLFF
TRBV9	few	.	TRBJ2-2	TGTGCCAGCAGCGTAGACATCTGGGACACCGGGGAGCTGTTTTTT	CASSVDIWDTGELFF
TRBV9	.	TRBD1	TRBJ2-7	TGTGCCAGCAGGAACGGGGACAGGGGGCACGAGCAGTACTTC	CASRNGDRGHEQYF
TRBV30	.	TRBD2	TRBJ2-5	TGTGCCTGGAGTCCGGGACTAGCGGGGGGGTCGGAGACCCAGTACTTC	CAWSPGLAGGSETQYF
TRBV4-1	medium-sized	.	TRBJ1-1	TGCGCCAGCAGCCAAGTAGGGGACATGAACACTGAAGCTTTCTTT	CASSQVGDMNTEAFF
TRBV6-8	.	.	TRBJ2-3	TGTGCCAGCAGCCAAACCCCCTCTAGCGAGGGAGATACGCAGTATTTT	CASSQTPSSEGDTQYF
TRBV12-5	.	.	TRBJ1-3	TGTGCTAGTGGTTTGGTACCGAACACCATATATTTT	CASGLVPNTIYF
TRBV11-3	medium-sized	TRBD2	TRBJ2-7	TGTGCCAGCAGTTTAAGAGGACTAGCCTACGAGCAGTACTTC	CASSLRGLAYEQYF
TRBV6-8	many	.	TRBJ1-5	TGTGCCAGCAGAGACGGAGGAGATAATCAGCCCCAGCATTTT	CASRDGGDNQPQHF
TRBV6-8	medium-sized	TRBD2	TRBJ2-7	TGTGCCAGCAGTTCTTGGACTAGCGGGGGCTACGAGCAGTACTTC	CASSSWTSGGYEQYF
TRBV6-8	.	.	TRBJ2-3	TGTGCCAGCGGTGGAGGGAGCGAGGACACAGATACGCAGTATTTT	CASGGGSEDTDTQYF
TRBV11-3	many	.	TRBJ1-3	TGTGCCAGCAGGCCGGACAGAACTGGAAACACCATATATTTT	CASRPDRTGNTIYF
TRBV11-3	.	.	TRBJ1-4	TGTGCCAGCAGCTTAATCCAGGGAGTCGCTAATGAAAAACTGTTTTTT	CASSLIQGVANEKLFF
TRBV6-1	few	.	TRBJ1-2	TGTGCCAGCAGTGAAGAACCCCAAGCTAACTATGGCTACACCTTC	CASSEEPQANYGYTF
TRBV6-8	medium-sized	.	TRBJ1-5	TGTGCCAGCAGTACCTCAGGTGGAAATCAGCCCCAGCATTTT	CASSTSGGNQPQHF
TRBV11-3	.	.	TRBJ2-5	TGTGCCAGCAGCTTGGATTTCGGTAGGAGCGAGACCCAGTACTTC	CASSLDFGRSETQYF
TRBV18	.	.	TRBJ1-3	TGTGCCAGCTCACCATATTCAGGACAGCAACTTGGGCAGGATCACTCTGGAAACACCATATATTTT	CASSPYSGQQLGQDHSGNTIYF